This TCR beta chain was observed in a study of regulatory T cells in long-lasting Graves disease (dated by TCRdb to the early 2020s). As for the study more broadly: Persistent Graves' disease was defined as antithyroid drug treatment for over 5 years with persistently positive TSH receptor autoantibodies. Persistent Graves' disease patients were compared with newly diagnosed Graves' disease patients by peripheral blood TCR sequencing and RNA sequencing. The study was registered as a clinical trial and conducted in China. A total of about 33 samples underwent TCR sequencing: around 13 from persistent and about 20 from newly diagnosed Graves' disease patients. Persistent Graves' disease patients in the clinical cohort had taken antithyroid drugs for roughly ten years on average. Overall results and qualifications from the work: A larger number of public clonotypes was shared among persistent patients (approximately 3,000) than among newly diagnosed patients (about 990). The authors noted that the small sample size was a limitation that may lower accuracy. The study examined only peripheral blood because the primary lesion, thyroid tissue, could not be accessed. Only the TCR beta chain was sequenced and analyzed. Lower TCR Shannon entropy and fewer highly expanded clones were observed in persistent Graves' disease patients than in newly diagnosed patients, which suggested clonal expansion. Preferential use of TRBV28, TRBJ1-2 and TRBJ2-5 was observed in persistent disease, whereas TRBV20-1 and TRBJ2-1 were favored in newly diagnosed disease.

Explained via the paper, the time point label denotes: persistent/refractory GD, antithyroid drugs over 5 years with positive TRAb. For both TCR sequencing and RNA sequencing, RNA was extracted from PBMCs using TRIzol. The diagnosis of Graves' disease was made according to American Thyroid Association guidelines. Recruitment of patients was carried out at an endocrinology department in Xi'an, China. From each patient, about 9.7 milliliters of peripheral blood was collected into an EDTA anticoagulant tube. Ficoll Paque Plus density gradient separation was used to isolate PBMCs, and no additional T cell sorting was done. An Agilent 2100 Bioanalyzer and agarose gel were used to check RNA quality, while a NanoDrop 2000 measured RNA concentration. CDR1 and CDR2 are read off the germline V gene as MDHEN and SYDVKM. Trimming leaves V shorter by 10 bases and J shorter by 0 bases, with the junction holding 9 bases beyond the gene matches. The CDR3 contains 15 residues, cysteine and phenylalanine counted. The retained sequence is limited to the CDR3, 45 bases, with the frame set at the first base.

The method was multiplex PCR. The sequencer was an Illumina HiSeq 4000. CDR3 regions were amplified by Arm-PCR with iRepertoire HTBI primers to construct TCR beta libraries. Before sequencing, the PCR products went through gel purification. The original pipeline was this. Gene usage analysis of CDR3 amino acid clonotypes relied on the roughly 60 TRBV and over 13 TRBJ segments identified across samples. COPE and FqMerger were used to merge filtered high-quality paired reads into contigs. BLAST was used to align contigs to IMGT TRBV, TRBD and TRBJ reference genes, and CDR3 was defined according to IMGT. Any clonotype with a frequency above 0.1% was counted as a highly expanded clone. Shannon entropy served as the measure of repertoire diversity, while the Gini coefficient captured V-J evenness. Clonotypes shared by more than one individual were considered public. TCRdb itself trimmed the public reads at Q25 with fastp, ran MiXCR and retained productive beta chains. CDR3 protein duplicates are merged, each entry listing the most common genes and DNA. TCRdb, not the original authors, processed these V and J calls. The sample table shows about 300,000 distinct CDR3 sequences, and roughly a fifth are seen once. The top ten constitute about 56% of the sample.

In its sample, this clonotype was seen many times. The antigen this receptor binds is unknown. It has no much larger one-base neighbor in the sample; base qualities were not kept. The chain uses TRBV28 and TRBJ2-4; 7 middle bases align to TRBD2. The TCR was taken from a female donor with Graves disease. The sample was peripheral blood mononuclear cells (PBMCs), taken when the disease was refractory, from a patient treated with antithyroid drugs. The sequence in DNA is TGTGCCACCCTAGGAGAGCGGGAAGCCAAAAACATTCAGTACTTC. This sequence encodes CATLGEREAKNIQYF. The full variable domain, with segments outside the CDR3 supplied by the reference TRBV28 and TRBJ2-4 proteins, appears as DVKVTQSSRYLVKRTGEKVFLECVQDMDHENMFWYRQDPGLGLRLIYFSYDVKMKEKGDIPEGYSVSREKKERFSLILESASTNQTSMYLCATLGEREAKNIQYFGAGTRLSVL.